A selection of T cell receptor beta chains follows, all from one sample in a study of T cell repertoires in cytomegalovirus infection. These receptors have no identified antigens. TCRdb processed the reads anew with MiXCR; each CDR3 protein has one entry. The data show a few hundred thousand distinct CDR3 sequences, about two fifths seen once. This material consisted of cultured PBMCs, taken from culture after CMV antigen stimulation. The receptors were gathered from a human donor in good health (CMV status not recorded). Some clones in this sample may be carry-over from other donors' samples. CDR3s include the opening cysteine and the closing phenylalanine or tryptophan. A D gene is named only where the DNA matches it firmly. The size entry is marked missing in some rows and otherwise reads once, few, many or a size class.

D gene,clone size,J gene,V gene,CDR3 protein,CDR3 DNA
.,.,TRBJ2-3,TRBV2,CASSAARWKDTQYF,TGTGCCAGCAGTGCGGCCCGGTGGAAAGATACGCAGTATTTT
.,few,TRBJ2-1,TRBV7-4,CASSPPSGEQFF,TGTGCCAGCAGCCCCCCGTCTGGTGAGCAGTTCTTC
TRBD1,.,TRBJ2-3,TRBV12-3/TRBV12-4,CASSYQTGTGPWDTQYF,TGTGCCAGCAGTTACCAAACCGGGACAGGGCCCTGGGATACGCAGTATTTT
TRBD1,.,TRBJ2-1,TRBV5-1,CASSLGQGDIF,TGCGCCAGCAGCTTAGGACAGGGGGACATCTTC
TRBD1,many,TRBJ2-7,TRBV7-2,CASSLAGTGTYEQYF,TGTGCCAGCAGCTTAGCAGGGACAGGGACCTACGAGCAGTACTTC
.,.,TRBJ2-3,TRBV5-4,CASSLGGPHTDTQYF,TGTGCCAGCAGCTTGGGGGGTCCGCACACAGATACGCAGTATTTT
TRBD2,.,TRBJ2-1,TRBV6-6,CASNWLAGGGEQFF,TGTGCCAGCAATTGGCTAGCGGGGGGTGGTGAGCAGTTCTTC
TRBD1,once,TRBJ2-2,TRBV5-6,CASTKTGPGELFF,TGTGCCAGCACCAAGACAGGGCCCGGGGAGCTGTTTTTT
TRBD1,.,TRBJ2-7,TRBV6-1,CASSEPPGQPYEQYF,TGTGCCAGCAGTGAACCGCCGGGACAGCCCTACGAGCAGTACTTC
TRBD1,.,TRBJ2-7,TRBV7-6,CASSFRQGRNEQYF,TGTGCCAGCAGCTTCCGACAGGGGCGGAACGAGCAGTACTTC
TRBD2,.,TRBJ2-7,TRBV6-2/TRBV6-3,CASRLAGAPKQYF,TGTGCCAGCCGACTAGCGGGAGCACCTAAGCAGTACTTC
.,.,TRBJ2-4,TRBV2,CASSAAGVVKNIQYF,TGTGCCAGCAGTGCGGCAGGGGTGGTCAAAAACATTCAGTACTTC
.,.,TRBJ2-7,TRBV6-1,CASSYGGSHEQYF,TGTGCCAGCAGTTACGGGGGAAGCCACGAGCAGTACTTC
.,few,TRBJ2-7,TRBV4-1,CASSHLDGYGQYF,TGCGCCAGCAGCCACCTGGACGGCTACGGGCAGTACTTC
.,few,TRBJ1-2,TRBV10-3,CAIRGATKGYTF,TGTGCCATCAGGGGAGCGACGAAGGGCTACACCTTC
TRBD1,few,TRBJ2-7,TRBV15,CATARDRAYEQYF,TGTGCCACCGCCCGGGACAGGGCTTACGAGCAGTACTTC
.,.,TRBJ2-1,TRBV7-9,CASSPKASGGFF,TGTGCCAGCAGCCCTAAGGCCTCCGGCGGGTTCTTC
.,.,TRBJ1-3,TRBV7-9,CASNPDLTAFSGNTIYF,TGTGCCAGCAACCCCGACCTAACAGCGTTCTCTGGAAACACCATATATTTT
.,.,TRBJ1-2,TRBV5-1,CASKYVQDYGYTF,TGCGCCAGCAAGTATGTACAGGACTATGGCTACACCTTC
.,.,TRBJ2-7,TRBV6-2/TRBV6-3,CASSPSGYLFYEQYF,TGTGCCAGCAGTCCCTCGGGGTACTTATTCTACGAGCAGTACTTC
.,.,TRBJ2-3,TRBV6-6,CASSALGTQYF,TGTGCCAGCAGTGCCCTCGGTACGCAGTATTTT
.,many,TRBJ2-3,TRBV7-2,CASQARPVGLVLSTDTQYF,TGTGCCAGCCAAGCACGCCCGGTAGGGCTCGTACTTAGCACAGATACGCAGTATTTT
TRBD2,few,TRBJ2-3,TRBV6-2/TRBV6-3,CASRPSGAQGTDTQYF,TGTGCCAGCAGACCGAGCGGGGCCCAGGGCACAGATACGCAGTATTTT
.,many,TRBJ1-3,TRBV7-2,CASSLDPRGDTIYF,TGTGCCAGCAGCTTAGACCCTAGGGGGGACACCATATATTTT
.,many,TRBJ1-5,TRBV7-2,CASSLYLGLNQPQHF,TGTGCCAGCAGCTTATATCTGGGGTTAAATCAGCCCCAGCATTTT